Presented here are 21 T cell receptor beta chains from one specimen sequenced in a study of blood T cell repertoires in COVID-19. Only in-frame clones appear in the TCRdb table, and some are missing; sequencing was by immunoSEQ multiplex PCR. The sample lists 150,000 to 170,000 clones, about 80% seen once, with less than 30% in the top ten. The specimen sequenced was peripheral blood. Source of these receptors: an older woman with acute or convalescent COVID-19.

As DNA, the CDR3 is TGTGCCAGCAGCTTAGCGAGGACGACAGGGTATAATTCACCCCTCCACTTT. Amino acid sequence: CASSLARTTGYNSPLHF. The chain joins TRBV7-9 to TRBJ1-6, with TRBD1 identical over 7 bases. The junction had 6 bases not matched to a gene; V was cut back by 0 bases and J by 4 bases. This CDR3 contains 17 residues. CDR1 and CDR2 from the germline V gene are SEHNR and FQNEAQ (reference sequence).

The rearrangement links TRBV11-3 to TRBJ2-1, with TRBD2 identical over 8 bases. This CDR3 is built from 15 residues. V dropped 4 bases and J dropped 8; count of bases not matched to a gene: 10. Germline values: CDR1 SGHNT, CDR2 YENEEA. CDR3 in DNA: TGTGCCAGCAGCTCGGGACTAGTAGACGGATATGAGCAGTTCTTC. Protein: CASSSGLVDGYEQFF.

The chain combines TRBV9 with TRBJ2-7; TRBD2 agrees at 16 bases. There are 18 residues in the CDR3. Germline lookup yields CDR1 SGDLS and CDR2 YYNGEE. V lost 6 bases to trimming and J lost 3 bases; unmatched junction nucleotides: 12. The chain's CDR3 is CASIRPGLAGGLSYEQYF. CDR3 bases: TGTGCCAGCATCCGCCCGGGACTAGCGGGGGGGCTAAGCTACGAGCAGTACTTC.

This chain joins TRBV1 and TRBJ2-5; the table names TRBD2, a call not compared with the DNA. TRBV1 is described as a pseudogene. The length of the CDR3 is 18 residues. CDR3 protein: CTSSQDLMASGVGETQYF. In nucleotides, the CDR3 is TGCACCAGCAGCCAAGATCTTATGGCTAGCGGGGTAGGAGAGACCCAGTACTTC.

The chain uses TRBV7-9 and TRBJ1-3, with 12 bases lining up with TRBD1. The CDR3 totals 17 residues. The V gene end was trimmed by 5 bases and the J gene end by 4 bases; junction bases not matched to a gene: 9. In germline, CDR1 is SEHNR, CDR2 FQNEAQ (reference sequence). CDR3 in DNA: TGTGCCAGCAGCGGGGTAGGGACAGGGGGCTTCGGAAACACCATATATTTT. The encoded protein is CASSGVGTGGFGNTIYF.

V gene TRBV6-5 combines with J gene TRBJ1-3, with 8 bases lining up with TRBD1. Germline V lookup: CDR1 MNHEY, CDR2 SVGAGI. With 6 bases clipped from V and 4 bases from J, the junction kept 5 bases outside the gene matches. CDR3 length equals 14 residues. This chain's CDR3 is CASSRTGTGNTIYF. The DNA of the CDR3 is TGTGCCAGCAGCCGGACAGGGACCGGAAACACCATATATTTT.

This clone was counted once. V is TRBV5-1 and J is TRBJ1-3, with a tentative D call TRBD1 (5 bases). This CDR3 contains 18 residues. Germline V gene lookup returns CDR1 SGHRS and CDR2 YFSETQ. With 0 bases removed from V and 4 bases from J, the gap between germline ends came to 20 bases. CDR3 nucleotide sequence: TGCGCCAGCAGCTTGGGAGGAACTTCAGGGCCAGTGGGAAACACCATATATTTT. Its protein product is CASSLGGTSGPVGNTIYF.

The chain employs TRBV7-8 and TRBJ2-4; 7 bases fit TRBD1. The CDR3 runs 13 residues. Germline V gene sequence: CDR1 SGHVS, CDR2 FQNEAQ. The V segment lost 8 bases and the J segment 6 bases; nucleotides outside the gene matches: 7. This CDR3 reads CASGARDRNIQYF. In nucleotides, the CDR3 is TGTGCCAGCGGGGCGAGGGACAGAAACATTCAGTACTTC.

The chain is built from TRBV19 and TRBJ2-1; weak D call: TRBD1 (5 bases). Germline assignment: CDR1 LNHDA and CDR2 SQIVND (reference sequence). The V end was cut by 1 base, the J end by 4 bases, with 11 bases between. This CDR3 contains 15 residues. The CDR3 protein is CASSIVGVGYNEQFF. DNA of the CDR3: TGTGCCAGTAGTATAGTAGGGGTGGGATACAATGAGCAGTTCTTC. The full variable domain, completed using reference TRBV19 and TRBJ2-1, is DGGITQSPKYLFRKEGQNVTLSCEQNLNHDAMYWYRQDPGQGLRLIYYSQIVNDFQKGDIAEGYSVSREKKESFPLTVTSAQKNPTAFYLCASSIVGVGYNEQFFGPGTRLTVL.

This clone was detected only a few times. This rearrangement joins TRBV28 to TRBJ1-5; weak D call: TRBD1 (5 bases). Between the trimmed V and J ends, which lost 2 bases and 7 bases, there was a span of 15 bases. There are 15 residues in the CDR3. Germline V gene data show CDR1 as MDHEN and CDR2 as SYDVKM. The CDR3 region is CASSLAGRYGQPQHF. For the CDR3, the DNA is TGTGCCAGCAGTTTAGCGGGACGGTATGGCCAGCCCCAGCATTTT.

The chain links TRBV5-8 to TRBJ1-5, with 7 nucleotides matching TRBD1. Germline V lookup: CDR1 SGHTS, CDR2 YDEGEE. This CDR3 is built from 16 residues. V was pared by 3 bases and J by 0 bases, with 6 bases of the junction left unmatched. CDR3 sequence (DNA): TGTGCCAGCAGCTCCGGGACAGATTATAGCAATCAGCCCCAGCATTTT. Protein: CASSSGTDYSNQPQHF. Drawing the rest from reference TRBV5-8 and TRBJ1-5, the complete variable domain is EAGVTQSPTHLIKTRGQQATLRCSPISGHTSVYWYQQALGLGLQFLLWYDEGEERNRGNFPPRFSGRQFPNYSSELNVNALELEDSALYLCASSSGTDYSNQPQHFGDGTRLSIL.

The rearrangement links TRBV4-1 to TRBJ2-7; D might be TRBD2 (5 bases). Trimming took off 5 bases at V and 0 bases at J, with 17 bases between the two ends. The CDR3 contains 16 residues. Germline V gene sequence: CDR1 MGHRA, CDR2 YSYEKL. DNA for the CDR3: TGCGCCAGCAGCGATACTAGGGCGCGGAGCTCCTACGAGCAGTACTTC. Amino acid sequence: CASSDTRARSSYEQYF.

J is TRBJ1-1 and V is TRBV3-1 (or the pseudogene TRBV3-2); tentatively, D is TRBD1 (5 bases). CDR3 size: 14 residues. CDR1 and CDR2 from the germline V gene are LGHDT and YNNKEL (reference sequence). V lost 3 bases and J lost 5, with 13 bases in between. In DNA, the CDR3 is TGTGCCAGCAGCCATGGGGGGATTCGGACTGAAGCTTTCTTT. Amino acids: CASSHGGIRTEAFF.

This chain connects TRBV7-9 to TRBJ2-7; tentative D call: TRBD1 (6 bases). Germline V CDR1 and CDR2: SEHNR, FQNEAQ (reference sequence). V was pared by 10 bases and J by 0 bases, with 13 bases between. The CDR3 consists of 13 residues. The CDR3 protein is CATRTESSYEQYF. CDR3 coding DNA: TGTGCCACCAGGACAGAGAGCTCCTACGAGCAGTACTTC.

This clone appeared once. V gene TRBV7-6 combines with J gene TRBJ1-1, with a possible D match to TRBD1 (5 bases). Trimming left V 1 base short and J 11 bases short, with 14 bases between. The CDR3 is made up of 13 amino acids. Germline V gene sequence: CDR1 SGHVS, CDR2 FNYEAQ. CDR3 DNA sequence: TGTGCCAGCAGCTTAGAAACCCAGGGCAGGGCTTTCTTT. Amino acid sequence: CASSLETQGRAFF.

V is TRBV11-2 and J is TRBJ1-5; 7 nucleotides agree with TRBD1. Germline lookup yields CDR1 SGHAT and CDR2 FQNNGV. The trim removed 5 bases at V and 4 bases at J, leaving 8 bases unmatched. CDR3 length: 15 amino acids. DNA for the CDR3: TGTGCCAGCAGCGCAATGACAGGGAAAAATCAGCCCCAGCATTTT. Protein product: CASSAMTGKNQPQHF.

This clone was found a few times. The chain has TRBV18 and TRBJ1-5; D perhaps matches TRBD1 (6 bases). The CDR3 has 16 residues. The germline gives CDR1 KGHSH, CDR2 LQKENI. Trimming took off 3 bases at V and 6 bases at J, with 18 bases between the two ends. The DNA for the CDR3 is TGTGCCAGCTCACCCAGATTCAGGGGTCGCGGTCAGCCCCAGCATTTT. Its translation is CASSPRFRGRGQPQHF.

Remarks on this clone: Within the sample, other DNA sequences also encode this same CDR3. The chain employs TRBV5-1 and TRBJ2-3; possible D gene TRBD2, 5 bases. Germline V lookup: CDR1 SGHRS, CDR2 YFSETQ. V was clipped by 2 bases and J by 3 bases, with 7 bases between them. CDR3 size: 13 residues. CDR3 nucleotide sequence: TGCGCCAGCAGCTTTCCGGGGACAGATACGCAGTATTTT. This gives the protein CASSFPGTDTQYF.

The chain combines TRBV19 with TRBJ1-2, with 8 bases lining up with TRBD1. J was trimmed by 3 bases and V by 7 bases; bases with no gene match: 7. There are 14 residues in the CDR3. Germline V lookup: CDR1 LNHDA, CDR2 SQIVND (reference sequence). This chain's CDR3 is CASTSTGAYYGYTF. CDR3 nucleotides: TGTGCCAGTACGTCGACAGGGGCCTACTATGGCTACACCTTC.

V is TRBV5-1 and J is TRBJ1-1; D not certain. The germline V and J ends were trimmed by 1 base and 0 bases, with 10 bases remaining between them. CDR1 is SGHRS, CDR2 YFSETQ, per germline. This CDR3 has 15 amino acids. CDR3 DNA: TGCGCCAGCAGCTTGATCTACAGCATGAACACTGAAGCTTTCTTT. Amino acid sequence: CASSLIYSMNTEAFF.

V usage is TRBV6-5 and J usage is TRBJ1-2; D not resolved. The CDR3 consists of 14 residues. Germline V lookup: CDR1 MNHEY, CDR2 SVGAGI. Trimming left V 4 bases short and J 0 bases short, with 9 bases between. The CDR3 protein is CASSFLTANYGYTF. CDR3 sequence (DNA): TGTGCCAGCAGTTTCCTAACAGCTAACTATGGCTACACCTTC.